Listed below are T cell receptor beta chains from one sample, sequenced in a study of neoadjuvant anti-PD-1 for oral cavity cancer. Libraries were prepared by immunoSEQ multiplex PCR; TCRdb keeps only in-frame clonotypes and omits some of them. The sample comprises roughly 16,000 clones, 40% of which are singletons, and 35% to 40% rests with the top ten. The sequences come from tumor tissue, collected after nivolumab (anti-PD-1) treatment. These receptor sequences come from a person between 40 and 85 years old with oral cavity squamous cell carcinoma. Each CDR3 is given with its conserved first and last residue. The D gene is left open where the match is weak. Clone size is shown for a subset of rows, as once, few, many or a class of expanded clone.

j_gene	v_gene	d_gene	abundance	CDR3nt	CDR3aa
TRBJ2-6	TRBV6-5	NA	NA	TGTGCCAGCAGTTACGGGCGATTCTCTGGGGCCAACGTCCTGACTTTC	CASSYGRFSGANVLTF
TRBJ1-5	TRBV19	NA	few	TGTGCCAGTAGTACGTTGACAAGATATAGCAATCAGCCCCAGCATTTT	CASSTLTRYSNQPQHF
TRBJ2-7	TRBV19	NA	NA	TGTGCCAGTAGTATAGAGGGGGGCTCGGGCGAGCAGTACTTC	CASSIEGGSGEQYF
TRBJ2-2	TRBV10-3	NA	NA	TGTGCCATCAGTGAGTCAGGAGGGCAGTCCTACACCGGGGAGCTGTTTTTT	CAISESGGQSYTGELFF
TRBJ1-3	TRBV18	NA	NA	TGTGCCAGTCGCGAACCGGGGGCCAGCTCTGGAAACACCATATATTTT	CASREPGASSGNTIYF
TRBJ2-1	TRBV18	TRBD2	NA	TGTGCCAGCCGCGCGGGGCGGGGGGCGAACAATGAGCAGTTCTTC	CASRAGRGANNEQFF
TRBJ1-2	TRBV6-4	TRBD1	NA	TGTGCCAGCAGTGAAGACAGGGCCCACTACACCTTC	CASSEDRAHYTF
TRBJ2-7	TRBV6-1	TRBD1	NA	TGTGCCAGCAGTTATACCACAGGGGGCTACGAGCAGTACTTC	CASSYTTGGYEQYF
TRBJ2-7	TRBV7-2	TRBD1	NA	TGTGCCAGCAGCTTTGTCACAGGGGGTCCCGAGCAGTACTTC	CASSFVTGGPEQYF
TRBJ2-2	TRBV11-2	NA	NA	TGTGCCAGCAGCCTGACAGGCCGCGGTACCGGGGAGCTGTTTTTT	CASSLTGRGTGELFF
TRBJ2-2	TRBV5-5	NA	NA	TGTGCCAGCAGCTTTGTCTCTACCGGGGAGCTGTTTTTT	CASSFVSTGELFF
TRBJ1-4	TRBV6-1	TRBD1	few	TGTGCCAGCAGTTGGACAGGGTGGAATGAAAAACTGTTTTTT	CASSWTGWNEKLFF
TRBJ1-1	TRBV7-2	NA	few	TGTGCCAGCAGCTTAGTTGCGGGGTCGTACACTGAAGCTTTCTTT	CASSLVAGSYTEAFF
TRBJ1-6	TRBV6-1	NA	NA	TGTGCCAGCACCTACGGAGAGGTGTATTTTTCACCCCTCCACTTT	CASTYGEVYFSPLHF
TRBJ1-6	TRBV5-1	NA	NA	TGCGCCAGCAGCTTGGGAGCCACATCACCCCTCCACTTT	CASSLGATSPLHF
TRBJ2-2	TRBV7-7	NA	NA	TGTGCCAGCAGCTTAGCTCCCACGTACACCGGGGAGCTGTTTTTT	CASSLAPTYTGELFF
TRBJ1-2	TRBV5-1	NA	NA	TGCGCCAGCAGCGGGAACAGATACTATGGCTACACCTTC	CASSGNRYYGYTF
TRBJ2-7	TRBV28	NA	few	TGTGCCAGCAGTTTCAACAGGGTGGTTAGTTACGAGCAGTACTTC	CASSFNRVVSYEQYF
TRBJ2-2	TRBV10-3	TRBD2	few	TGTGCCATCAGTGGCGGCGGGGGGCGGCCCGGGGAGCTGTTTTTT	CAISGGGGRPGELFF
TRBJ2-4	TRBV5-1	NA	NA	TGCGCCAGCAGCTCAGGGCTGATCGTAGCCAAAAACATTCAGTACTTC	CASSSGLIVAKNIQYF
TRBJ1-2	TRBV19	TRBD1	NA	TGTGCCAGTACGGGACAGACTTATGGCTACACCTTC	CASTGQTYGYTF
TRBJ1-4	TRBV18	NA	NA	TGTGCCAGCTCACCACCCACTAATGAAAAACTGTTTTTT	CASSPPTNEKLFF
TRBJ2-7	TRBV6-1	TRBD2	NA	TGTGCCAGCAGGACGACAGCGGGGCCTACGAGCGGGCAGTACTTC	CASRTTAGPTSGQYF
TRBJ2-3	TRBV7-3	TRBD2	few	TGTGCCAGCAGCCGCGCACTAGCGGGGGGGTCAGATACGCAGTATTTT	CASSRALAGGSDTQYF
TRBJ1-1	TRBV9	NA	few	TGTGCCAGCAGCGTAGAGGGCGGGCTGAACACTGAAGCTTTCTTT	CASSVEGGLNTEAFF
TRBJ2-3	TRBV28	TRBD2	NA	TGTGCCAGCAGTACTAGCGGGGGGGCAAAAGATACGCAGTATTTT	CASSTSGGAKDTQYF
TRBJ1-1	TRBV11-3	NA	NA	TGTGCCAGCAGCTTGAACCCGGGAGCCGAAGCTTTCTTT	CASSLNPGAEAFF
TRBJ1-2	TRBV10-3	NA	few	TGTGCCATCAGTGAGAGTTTTGGACCGATTACCTTC	CAISESFGPITF
TRBJ1-2	TRBV11-2	TRBD1	few	TGTGCCAGCAGCTTTTACGGACAGGCCGAGAGAGGCTACACCTTC	CASSFYGQAERGYTF
TRBJ1-2	TRBV9	TRBD1	NA	TGTGCCAGCAGCGGAACGGACAGGTCCTACACCTTC	CASSGTDRSYTF
TRBJ1-4	TRBV10-3	NA	few	TGTGCCATCAGCGTAAATAGGGGATCAGGGAATGAAAAACTGTTTTTT	CAISVNRGSGNEKLFF
TRBJ2-1	TRBV7-6	NA	many	TGTGCCAGCAGCTCCGGGACTTCCTACAATGAGCAGTTCTTC	CASSSGTSYNEQFF
TRBJ2-2	TRBV5-6	NA	NA	TGTGCCAGCAGCTTGGTGACGAACACCGGGGAGCTGTTTTTT	CASSLVTNTGELFF
TRBJ2-1	TRBV7-6	TRBD2	NA	TGTGCCAGCAGCCTAGGACTAGCAGCCTACAATGAGCAGTTCTTC	CASSLGLAAYNEQFF
TRBJ2-3	TRBV28	TRBD2	NA	TGTGCCAGCGGGGGGGGCACAGATACGCAGTATTTT	CASGGGTDTQYF
TRBJ2-5	TRBV5-1	TRBD1	NA	TGCGCCAGCAGCTTGGAACAGACAGGGGTTAAGACCCAGTACTTC	CASSLEQTGVKTQYF
TRBJ2-2	TRBV30	NA	NA	TGTGCCTCAAAGGAGGCCGGGGAGCTGTTTTTT	CASKEAGELFF
TRBJ2-1	TRBV30	TRBD1	NA	TGTGCCTGGAGCGCCCAGGGGGACAGGGGTTCGTTCTTC	CAWSAQGDRGSFF
TRBJ2-7	TRBV14	NA	medium-sized	TGTGCCAGCAGCCAAGATCGGACCTCAGCCTACGAGCAGTACTTC	CASSQDRTSAYEQYF
TRBJ1-4	TRBV6-5	NA	NA	TGTGCCAGCAGTTTCGGGGGAAATGAAAAACTGTTTTTT	CASSFGGNEKLFF
TRBJ2-6	TRBV6-5	NA	NA	TGTGCCAGTGGGGTAGTAGCCGGGGCCAACGTCCTGACTTTC	CASGVVAGANVLTF
TRBJ1-1	TRBV6-1	TRBD1	NA	TGTGCCACCGAACAGGGGCTAGGTGAAGCTTTCTTT	CATEQGLGEAFF
TRBJ2-7	TRBV18	NA	NA	TGTGCCAGCTCACCCGAGGACGTAGGTGGCTACGAGCAGTACTTC	CASSPEDVGGYEQYF
TRBJ1-6	TRBV4-3	NA	NA	TGCGCCAGCAGCCCTCGGGTAGCGAATTCACCCCTCCACTTT	CASSPRVANSPLHF
TRBJ2-1	TRBV18	NA	few	TGTGCCAGCTCACCAAACAGGGGACTAATGAGCTCCTACAATGAGCAGTTCTTC	CASSPNRGLMSSYNEQFF
TRBJ2-5	TRBV27	NA	few	TGTGCCAGCAGCCAGGGATTCGCGGAGACCCAGTACTTC	CASSQGFAETQYF
TRBJ1-6	TRBV5-5	TRBD1	NA	TGCGCCAGCAGCCAAGGGGACAGGGCAAATTCACCCCTCCACTTT	CASSQGDRANSPLHF
TRBJ2-1	TRBV7-8	NA	NA	TGTGCCAGCAGCTTAGTCTCGTATAGTTGGGGCGCAAGCTCCTACAATGAGCAGTTCTTC	CASSLVSYSWGASSYNEQFF
TRBJ1-2	TRBV29-1	TRBD1	once	TGCAGCGTGTCGGGACAGGAGAAAAACTATGGCTACACCTTC	CSVSGQEKNYGYTF
TRBJ1-1	TRBV7-2	NA	NA	TGTGCCAGCAGCTTAGCGACTAACACTGAAGCTTTCTTT	CASSLATNTEAFF